Listed below are T cell receptor beta chains from one sample, sequenced in a study of Graves' ophthalmopathy and Graves' hyperthyroidism. TCRdb re-analysed the multiplex PCR reads in MiXCR, keeping a single row per CDR3 protein. The table records 650,000 to 900,000 distinct CDR3 sequences, roughly 41% of them present only once. The specimen sequenced was peripheral blood. These receptors came from an adult man with Graves' ophthalmopathy. CDR3s include the opening cysteine and the closing phenylalanine or tryptophan. D genes are given only for firm matches. Some rows have no size entry. The others give once, few or many, or a class for an expanded clone.

d_call: TRBD1
clone_size: NA
j_call: TRBJ2-7
v_call: TRBV29-1
cdr3_nt: TGCAGCTCTAAGGACAGGCGGACCTACGAGCAGTACTTC
cdr3_aa: CSSKDRRTYEQYF

d_call: TRBD1
clone_size: few
j_call: TRBJ2-7
v_call: TRBV9
cdr3_nt: TGTGCCAGCAGCGTAGGGGGGACAGGGTCAGACGAGCAGTACTTC
cdr3_aa: CASSVGGTGSDEQYF

d_call: TRBD2
clone_size: few
j_call: TRBJ2-7
v_call: TRBV20-1
cdr3_nt: TGCAGTGCTAGAGATCGGGGGGGGCGCTACGAGCAGTACTTC
cdr3_aa: CSARDRGGRYEQYF

d_call: NA
clone_size: NA
j_call: TRBJ2-5
v_call: TRBV5-4
cdr3_nt: TGCGCCAGCAGCCCGTTTTGGGGGAGCGACATTGAGACCCAGTACTTC
cdr3_aa: CASSPFWGSDIETQYF

d_call: NA
clone_size: NA
j_call: TRBJ2-7
v_call: TRBV4-2
cdr3_nt: TGTGCCAGCCGCCCCGAGTTAGGACTTTACGAGCAGTACTTC
cdr3_aa: CASRPELGLYEQYF

d_call: NA
clone_size: NA
j_call: TRBJ2-7
v_call: TRBV25-1
cdr3_nt: TGTGCCTGCAGCGTTGCGTTCGCAGGGTACGAGCAGTACTTC
cdr3_aa: CACSVAFAGYEQYF

d_call: NA
clone_size: NA
j_call: TRBJ1-1
v_call: TRBV10-3
cdr3_nt: TGTGCCATCAGTGCGGTAGGTGGTATGGGGAACACTGAAGCTCTCTTT
cdr3_aa: CAISAVGGMGNTEALF

d_call: TRBD1
clone_size: NA
j_call: TRBJ2-2
v_call: TRBV24-1
cdr3_nt: TGTGCCACCAGTGACCAGAGACAGGGGTGGGCGACCACCGGGGAGCTGTTTTTT
cdr3_aa: CATSDQRQGWATTGELFF

d_call: NA
clone_size: many
j_call: TRBJ1-1
v_call: TRBV6-1
cdr3_nt: TGTGCCAGCAGTTACGAGGGGAGGGCTGAAGCTTTCTTT
cdr3_aa: CASSYEGRAEAFF

d_call: TRBD1
clone_size: NA
j_call: TRBJ1-5
v_call: TRBV19
cdr3_nt: TGTGCCAGTAGTGATGACAGGGGCGGCAATCAGCCCCAGCATTTT
cdr3_aa: CASSDDRGGNQPQHF

d_call: NA
clone_size: many
j_call: TRBJ2-7
v_call: TRBV7-8
cdr3_nt: TGTGCCAGCAGCTTAGGTTGGGGGAACGAGCAGTACTTC
cdr3_aa: CASSLGWGNEQYF

d_call: NA
clone_size: few
j_call: TRBJ2-6
v_call: TRBV7-9
cdr3_nt: TGTGCCAGCAGCTTACTTCGAGGGGCCAACGTCCTGACTTTC
cdr3_aa: CASSLLRGANVLTF

d_call: NA
clone_size: many
j_call: TRBJ1-2
v_call: TRBV9
cdr3_nt: TGTGCCAGCAGCGTAGATATGTATGGCTACACCTTC
cdr3_aa: CASSVDMYGYTF

d_call: NA
clone_size: few
j_call: TRBJ2-2
v_call: TRBV7-2
cdr3_nt: TGTGCCAGCAGCTTATATGGAGGGCGAGGCGGGCTGAACACCGGGGAGCTGTTTTTT
cdr3_aa: CASSLYGGRGGLNTGELFF

d_call: TRBD2
clone_size: NA
j_call: TRBJ2-7
v_call: TRBV10-3
cdr3_nt: TGTGCCATCAGTGAGTCAAATCCGGGACTAGCGGGTTGGTACGAGCAGTACTTC
cdr3_aa: CAISESNPGLAGWYEQYF

d_call: NA
clone_size: few
j_call: TRBJ2-5
v_call: TRBV28
cdr3_nt: TGTGCCAGCAGTTCACCAGATCGGGAGACCCAGTACTTC
cdr3_aa: CASSSPDRETQYF

d_call: TRBD1
clone_size: NA
j_call: TRBJ2-7
v_call: TRBV10-3
cdr3_nt: TGTGCCACCTGGGACAGCCCTTCCTACGAGCAGTACTTC
cdr3_aa: CATWDSPSYEQYF

d_call: NA
clone_size: NA
j_call: TRBJ2-5
v_call: TRBV24-1
cdr3_nt: TGTGCCACCAGCAGAGATCTGGGGGCAACTAATGAGACCCAGTACTTC
cdr3_aa: CATSRDLGATNETQYF

d_call: NA
clone_size: few
j_call: TRBJ2-7
v_call: TRBV29-1
cdr3_nt: TGCAGCGTTGCGAGGGGGGGGGCCTACGAGCAGTACTTC
cdr3_aa: CSVARGGAYEQYF

d_call: NA
clone_size: NA
j_call: TRBJ1-1
v_call: TRBV7-2
cdr3_nt: TGTGCCAGCAGCTACCGAGTTCTAAATCAGAACACTGAAGCTTTCTTT
cdr3_aa: CASSYRVLNQNTEAFF

d_call: NA
clone_size: many
j_call: TRBJ1-5
v_call: TRBV2
cdr3_nt: TGTGCCAGCACCGGCCCCATAAGCAATCAGCCCCAGCATTTT
cdr3_aa: CASTGPISNQPQHF

d_call: NA
clone_size: NA
j_call: TRBJ1-6
v_call: TRBV20-1
cdr3_nt: TGCAGTGCTAGAGGGTCGGAGTACCGCTCCTATAATTCACCCCTCCACTTT
cdr3_aa: CSARGSEYRSYNSPLHF

d_call: TRBD2
clone_size: few
j_call: TRBJ2-1
v_call: TRBV4-3
cdr3_nt: TGCGCCAGCAGCCAAGAACCCAGCGGGAGGCTTGTCTCGAATGAGCAGTTCTTC
cdr3_aa: CASSQEPSGRLVSNEQFF

d_call: TRBD1
clone_size: once
j_call: TRBJ1-2
v_call: TRBV20-1
cdr3_nt: TGCAGTGCGGGGGGGACAGCCTATGGCTACACCTTC
cdr3_aa: CSAGGTAYGYTF

d_call: NA
clone_size: many
j_call: TRBJ2-5
v_call: TRBV6-4
cdr3_nt: TGTGCCAGCAGTGCCCTTTGGGGTACCCAGTACTTC
cdr3_aa: CASSALWGTQYF

d_call: TRBD1
clone_size: NA
j_call: TRBJ1-1
v_call: TRBV19
cdr3_nt: TGTGCCAGTACTAGCGGGACAGGGGGCGCGTCGAACACTGAAGCTTTCTTT
cdr3_aa: CASTSGTGGASNTEAFF

d_call: NA
clone_size: few
j_call: TRBJ1-2
v_call: TRBV12-3/TRBV12-4
cdr3_nt: TGTGCCAGCAGCCGAGGACAGAGTTTCTATGGCTACACCTTC
cdr3_aa: CASSRGQSFYGYTF

d_call: NA
clone_size: NA
j_call: TRBJ2-5
v_call: TRBV7-3
cdr3_nt: TGTGCCAGCTCATCCCTGGACTACCAAGAGACCCAGTACTTC
cdr3_aa: CASSSLDYQETQYF

d_call: NA
clone_size: NA
j_call: TRBJ1-6
v_call: TRBV7-2
cdr3_nt: TGTGCCAGCAGCCCGGGACCCACGGATTCACCCCTCCACTTT
cdr3_aa: CASSPGPTDSPLHF

d_call: NA
clone_size: NA
j_call: TRBJ2-2
v_call: TRBV19
cdr3_nt: TGTGCCAGTAGTATAGATGTGGGGGGGCTCAGCACCGGGGAGCTGTTTTTT
cdr3_aa: CASSIDVGGLSTGELFF

d_call: NA
clone_size: many
j_call: TRBJ1-5
v_call: TRBV6-1
cdr3_nt: TGTGCCAGCAGTGACGAACAGCCCCAGCATTTT
cdr3_aa: CASSDEQPQHF

d_call: TRBD1
clone_size: NA
j_call: TRBJ1-1
v_call: TRBV7-2
cdr3_nt: TGTGCCAGCAGTTACTTGAGGACAGGAATGAACACTGAAGCTTTCTTT
cdr3_aa: CASSYLRTGMNTEAFF

d_call: NA
clone_size: NA
j_call: TRBJ1-6
v_call: TRBV14
cdr3_nt: TGTGCCAGCAGCCAAACCTATAATTCACCCCTCCACTTT
cdr3_aa: CASSQTYNSPLHF

d_call: NA
clone_size: few
j_call: TRBJ1-2
v_call: TRBV15
cdr3_nt: TGTGCCACCAGCGGCCTGACAGCCTATGGCTACACCTTC
cdr3_aa: CATSGLTAYGYTF

d_call: NA
clone_size: NA
j_call: TRBJ1-1
v_call: TRBV9
cdr3_nt: TGTGCCAGCAGCGTAAAACAGGCAAGTGAAGCTTTCTTT
cdr3_aa: CASSVKQASEAFF

d_call: NA
clone_size: once
j_call: TRBJ2-6
v_call: TRBV2
cdr3_nt: TGTGCCAGCAGCTTACGGCAGACGGGGGTTGGGGCCAACGTCCCGACTTTC
cdr3_aa: CASSLRQTGVGANVPTF

d_call: NA
clone_size: NA
j_call: TRBJ1-1
v_call: TRBV7-9
cdr3_nt: TGTGCCAGCAACTTTAGTCCGGGGAACACTGAAGCTTTCTTT
cdr3_aa: CASNFSPGNTEAFF

d_call: TRBD2
clone_size: NA
j_call: TRBJ2-7
v_call: TRBV20-1
cdr3_nt: TGCAGTGCTAGAGGGACTAGCGGGCTCCACGAGCAGTACTTC
cdr3_aa: CSARGTSGLHEQYF

d_call: NA
clone_size: few
j_call: TRBJ1-2
v_call: TRBV9
cdr3_nt: TGTGCCAGCAGCCCCGAACCGGGGCTAGCTAACTATGGCTACACCTTC
cdr3_aa: CASSPEPGLANYGYTF

d_call: NA
clone_size: many
j_call: TRBJ1-5
v_call: TRBV10-3
cdr3_nt: TGTGCCATCAGTGAGTCGCTGACCTTGCAGCCCCAGCATTTT
cdr3_aa: CAISESLTLQPQHF

d_call: NA
clone_size: NA
j_call: TRBJ2-7
v_call: TRBV24-1
cdr3_nt: TGTGCCAGCAGTGGAGGGTTCAGACTGTACTTC
cdr3_aa: CASSGGFRLYF

d_call: NA
clone_size: many
j_call: TRBJ1-4
v_call: TRBV7-9
cdr3_nt: TGTGCCAGCAGCGAACAGGGTACGGGTGAAAAACTGTTTTTT
cdr3_aa: CASSEQGTGEKLFF

d_call: NA
clone_size: few
j_call: TRBJ2-7
v_call: TRBV15
cdr3_nt: NA
cdr3_aa: CATSRVGQGIWSYERCF

d_call: TRBD1
clone_size: few
j_call: TRBJ2-7
v_call: TRBV4-1
cdr3_nt: TGCGCCAGCAGCCAGCGACAGGGGGCCTACGAGCAGTACTTC
cdr3_aa: CASSQRQGAYEQYF

d_call: TRBD1
clone_size: many
j_call: TRBJ1-5
v_call: TRBV12-3/TRBV12-4
cdr3_nt: TGTGCCAGCAGTTGGACAGGGCCGTATCAGCCCCAGCATTTT
cdr3_aa: CASSWTGPYQPQHF

d_call: TRBD1
clone_size: few
j_call: TRBJ1-4
v_call: TRBV14
cdr3_nt: TGTGCCAGCAGCCTTCTTGGGACAGCTAATGAAAAACTGTTTTTT
cdr3_aa: CASSLLGTANEKLFF

d_call: NA
clone_size: once
j_call: TRBJ1-3
v_call: TRBV25-1
cdr3_nt: TGTGCCAGCAGCCAAGAATTGGGAAACACCATATATTTT
cdr3_aa: CASSQELGNTIYF

d_call: TRBD2
clone_size: NA
j_call: TRBJ2-7
v_call: TRBV19
cdr3_nt: TGTGCCAGTAGTATCTGGCGGGGGGACGAGCAGTACTTC
cdr3_aa: CASSIWRGDEQYF

d_call: NA
clone_size: NA
j_call: TRBJ2-2
v_call: TRBV19
cdr3_nt: TGTGCCAGTAGTATACCCGGGGGCAGCTACACCGGGGAGCTGTTTTTT
cdr3_aa: CASSIPGGSYTGELFF

d_call: NA
clone_size: NA
j_call: TRBJ1-3
v_call: TRBV16
cdr3_nt: TGTGCCAGCGCCAGTGAAGGAAACACCATATATTTT
cdr3_aa: CASASEGNTIYF

d_call: NA
clone_size: NA
j_call: TRBJ2-2
v_call: TRBV7-9
cdr3_nt: TGTGCCAGTGAGGGCCCCACCGGGGAGCTGTTTTTT
cdr3_aa: CASEGPTGELFF

d_call: TRBD1
clone_size: NA
j_call: TRBJ1-1
v_call: TRBV29-1
cdr3_nt: TGCAGCTTGGTGACAGGGGTGGGCACTGAAGCTTTCTTT
cdr3_aa: CSLVTGVGTEAFF

d_call: TRBD2
clone_size: NA
j_call: TRBJ2-5
v_call: TRBV2
cdr3_nt: TGTGCCAGCAGCTTTCCGGGGGGGCGGACAGCGCCGACCCAGTACTTC
cdr3_aa: CASSFPGGRTAPTQYF

d_call: NA
clone_size: NA
j_call: TRBJ1-5
v_call: TRBV7-9
cdr3_nt: TGTGCCAGCAGCGCCCGGAACAGCAATCAGCCCCAGCATTTT
cdr3_aa: CASSARNSNQPQHF

d_call: NA
clone_size: few
j_call: TRBJ1-6
v_call: TRBV19
cdr3_nt: TGTGCCAGTACCTACTCCAGGGACTTGGGAAATTCACCCCTCCACTTT
cdr3_aa: CASTYSRDLGNSPLHF